Following are 3 T cell receptor beta chains from one sample sequenced in a study of metastatic and nonmetastatic thyroid tumors. TCRdb re-clonotyped the PCR reads via MiXCR. The repertoire holds 15,000 to 20,000 clones, with 27% as singletons. Before thyroid surgery, none of the patients had received any treatment. Sequencing used blood. The receptors come from a female donor with papillary thyroid cancer or a benign thyroid nodule (not recorded which). Some clones in this sample may be carry-over from other donors' samples.

This clone has more than one count but fewer than ten. This chain uses TRBV30 with TRBJ2-7, with TRBD2 matching over 11 bases. V shed 0 bases, J shed 5 bases, and the junction held 0 bases outside the gene matches. From germline, CDR1 is GTSNPN and CDR2 SVGIG (reference sequence). CDR3 length: 13 amino acids. CDR3 DNA: TGTGCCTGGAGTGTACTAGCGGGAGACGAGCAGTACTTC. Translating it yields CAWSVLAGDEQYF.

In its sample, this clone is medium-sized. This chain connects TRBV11-2 to TRBJ1-1; no clear D gene. The CDR3 contains 12 residues. V dropped 4 bases and J dropped 0 bases, with 3 bases sitting between them. Germline V lookup: CDR1 SGHAT, CDR2 FQNNGV. CDR3 loop: CASSSVNTEAFF. In DNA, the CDR3 is TGTGCCAGCAGCTCCGTGAACACTGAAGCTTTCTTT.

CDR3 bases: TGTGCCAGCAGCTCCGGGACAATACCGTCCTACGAGCAGTACTTC. Protein sequence: CASSSGTIPSYEQYF. V and J are TRBV3-1 and TRBJ2-7, with TRBD1 as a possible D gene (6 bases). Germline V lookup: CDR1 LGHDT, CDR2 YNNKEL (reference sequence). This CDR3 is built from 15 residues. V was cut by 5 bases and J by 1 base, with 15 bases left in between.